This T cell receptor beta chain was identified during a study of T cell repertoires in cytomegalovirus infection. In the study overall: Signatures in public TCR beta sequences pointed to both CMV infection and matching HLA type.

V gave up 0 bases and J gave up 6 bases, with 16 bases separating them. The length of the CDR3 is 16 residues. Germline-derived CDR1 and CDR2 are SGDLS and YYNGEE. This clonotype was seen a handful of times. Using its own MiXCR run on the reads, TCRdb lists one record per CDR3 protein. This table holds fewer than 550,000 distinct CDR3 sequences, 11% found once. This clonotype was obtained from a human donor in good health (CMV status not recorded). Some clones in this sample may be carry-over from other donors' samples. Sequencing was done on a sample of PBMCs. The V gene is TRBV9, the J gene TRBJ2-1, with D unresolved. In DNA, the CDR3 is TGTGCCAGCAGCGTAGGGCGACTGACACCTGGCAATGAGCAGTTCTTC. This encodes CASSVGRLTPGNEQFF.